This T cell receptor (beta chain) was observed in a study of neoadjuvant anti-PD-1 for oral cavity cancer. This clone was found a few times. The antigen is not known. Cohort: HPV-negative, locally advanced oral cavity squamous cell carcinoma patients. PBMCs were not maintained or expanded in culture before analysis. Most PBMC samples had roughly 0.45 ug input DNA in six replicates. The method was immunoSEQ multiplex PCR; TCRdb's version includes in-frame clones alone and lacks a portion of them. The repertoire includes about 72,000 clones, around four fifths of them detected once, and roughly 3.5% sits in the top ten. General study points: Only three patients per response group were TCR-analyzed; validation needed.

The TCR originated in a person between 40 and 85 years old with oral cavity squamous cell carcinoma. The sequences come from PBMCs, collected before nivolumab (anti-PD-1) treatment.

In DNA form, the CDR3 reads TGTGCCAGCAGCTTAGGGACAGGGAGCGAGCAGTACTTC. This sequence encodes CASSLGTGSEQYF. This sequence joins TRBV11-2 and TRBJ2-7; 8 bases match TRBD1. Trimming at V came to 1 base and at J to 6 bases, leaving 2 bases not matched to a gene. The CDR3 is 13 residues long. The germline gives CDR1 SGHAT, CDR2 FQNNGV.